This T cell receptor beta chain was found in a study of blood T cell repertoires in COVID-19. The wider study: PBMCs, B-cell-depleted T cells, or T cells were the source of the cDNA or gDNA that made up the material.

The assay was immunoSEQ multiplex PCR, and TCRdb's table has in-frame clones only and misses some. Among 75,000 to 95,000 clones listed, roughly 87% were seen once. This clone showed up just a few times. This sequence originates from a man in his fifties or sixties with acute or convalescent COVID-19. Material for sequencing was peripheral blood.

The DNA for the CDR3 is TGCGCCAGCAGTTGTAATAAATCGCCGACAGGGGGCGTTAACACTGAAGCTTTCTTT. This codes for CASSCNKSPTGGVNTEAFF. This chain links TRBV23-1 with TRBJ1-1, with TRBD1 identical over 10 bases. TRBV23-1 is an ORF; its function is uncertain. J lost 2 bases, V lost 5 bases, and 17 bases had no gene match. The CDR3 consists of 19 residues.